This record looks at one T cell receptor (beta chain) sequence and its context. The data were obtained in a study of technical replicates of blood from a handful of donors. The data were produced by immunoSEQ multiplex PCR, yet TCRdb's version contains in-frame clones alone and is incomplete. The sample shows tens of thousands of clones, roughly nine tenths of them seen only once. V shed 0 bases and J 4 bases; nucleotides not matched to a gene: 3. The CDR3 is 15 amino acids. The germline CDR1 and CDR2 sequences are MNHEY and SVGAGI. The sequenced material came from T cells isolated from PBMCs. The receptor was derived from a human donor in good health. This chain connects TRBV6-5 to TRBJ2-7; TRBD1 matches 10 bases. This CDR3 reads CASSYSGTGEYEQYF. The CDR3 nucleotides read TGTGCCAGCAGTTACTCCGGGACAGGGGAATACGAGCAGTACTTC.